These 17 T cell receptor beta chains share one sample of origin, sequenced in a study of T cell responses to AZD1222 COVID-19 vaccine. Generated by immunoSEQ multiplex PCR, the TCRdb table keeps only in-frame clones and is missing some. Seen here are about 110,000 clones, about nine tenths observed once, and the top ten hold approximately 5%. Source: peripheral blood, taken on day 0 of AZD1222 vaccination. These receptors were obtained from an adult in good health.

The chain combines TRBV11-1 with TRBJ2-3, with 7 nucleotides matching TRBD2. The V gene end was trimmed by 6 bases and the J gene end by 4 bases; junction bases not matched to a gene: 10. This CDR3 contains 15 residues. CDR1 SGHAT and CDR2 FQDESV come from the germline V gene (reference sequence). CDR3 protein: CASRGGTTGSDTQYF. The CDR3 DNA reads TGTGCCAGCAGGGGGGGGACTACAGGATCAGATACGCAGTATTTT.

This rearrangement joins TRBV27 to TRBJ2-7; 7 nucleotides line up with TRBD1. The CDR3 is 15 amino acids. Germline assignment: CDR1 MNHEY and CDR2 SMNVEV (reference sequence). J lost 3 bases, V lost 3 bases, and 8 bases had no gene match. CDR3 residues: CASSFLGQGDYEQYF. Written as DNA, the CDR3 is TGTGCCAGCAGTTTCCTCGGGCAGGGGGACTACGAGCAGTACTTC.

This clone was seen a handful of times. The rearrangement joins TRBV19 to TRBJ1-5; 8 positions agree with TRBD1. CDR3 length: 14 residues. Germline V CDR1 and CDR2: LNHDA, SQIVND (reference sequence). V shed 7 bases, J shed 7 bases, and the junction held 9 bases outside the gene matches. CDR3 protein: CASISTGGPQPQHF. The CDR3 DNA reads TGTGCCAGTATCTCAACAGGGGGTCCACAGCCCCAGCATTTT.

This sequence joins TRBV2 and TRBJ2-7; 7 bases agree with TRBD2. Germline V lookup: CDR1 SNHLY, CDR2 FYNNEI. V lost 4 bases to trimming and J lost 5 bases; unmatched junction nucleotides: 11. There are 15 residues in the CDR3. CDR3 sequence reads: CASSGGGTSVDEQYF. CDR3 bases: TGTGCCAGCAGTGGGGGAGGGACTTCGGTTGACGAGCAGTACTTC.

The V and J genes are TRBV10-3 and TRBJ1-2; D gene unclear. This CDR3 has 12 amino acids. Germline CDR1 ENHRY, CDR2 SYGVKD. V lost 3 bases to trimming and J lost 5 bases, with 7 bases between them. CDR3 protein: CAISDSGYGYTF. CDR3 DNA: TGTGCCATCAGTGACAGTGGATATGGCTACACCTTC.

V and J are TRBV7-2 and TRBJ2-2; D might be TRBD2 (6 bases). Germline lookup yields CDR1 SGHTA and CDR2 FQGNSA. The CDR3 is made up of 15 amino acids. V lost 5 bases and J lost 4, with 14 bases in between. Here the CDR3 DNA reads TGTGCCAGCAGCCCGACGGGAGCGGGCACCGGGGAGCTGTTTTTT. Its protein product is CASSPTGAGTGELFF.

J is TRBJ2-1 and V is TRBV12-3 or TRBV12-4; D unresolved. CDR3 length: 13 residues. The ends were cut back, 5 bases at V and 9 bases at J, with 14 bases in the middle. The DNA of the CDR3 is TGTGCCAGCAGTCTCCAGGTCTATGGTGAGCAGTTCTTC. Translated, it gives CASSLQVYGEQFF.

This clone was seen just once. This chain's CDR3 is CASSLQRGTYEQYF. The DNA for the CDR3 is TGTGCCAGCAGCTTACAGCGGGGAACCTACGAGCAGTACTTC. The rearrangement joins TRBV7-2 to TRBJ2-7, with TRBD2 matching 7 bases. The CDR3 is made up of 14 amino acids. V lost 2 bases, J lost 2 bases, and 3 bases stayed unmatched. In germline, CDR1 is SGHTA, CDR2 FQGNSA.

The V call is TRBV19, the J call TRBJ2-5, with D unresolved. This CDR3 contains 14 residues. Between the trimmed V and J ends, which lost 5 bases and 8 bases, there was a span of 18 bases. The germline V gene encodes CDR1 LNHDA and CDR2 SQIVND (reference sequence). DNA of the CDR3: TGTGCCAGTAGTCTTCCTGGACCGACCGGCACCCAGTACTTC. It codes for CASSLPGPTGTQYF.

This clone was counted a few times. The DNA of the CDR3 is TGTGCCAGCAGCCGGACTAGCGGGTTAACCGCCTCCTACGAGCAGTACTTC. Its translation: CASSRTSGLTASYEQYF. The V gene is TRBV5-6, the J gene TRBJ2-7; 11 bases line up with TRBD2. The CDR3 is 17 amino acids. Germline-derived CDR1 and CDR2 are SGHDT and YYEEEE. The V gene end was trimmed by 4 bases and the J gene end by 0 bases; junction bases not matched to a gene: 9.

The chain joins TRBV30 to TRBJ2-3, with TRBD1 identical over 9 bases. The J segment lost 5 bases and the V segment lost 4 bases, leaving 1 base of the junction unmatched. The CDR3 runs 12 residues. Germline V CDR1 and CDR2: GTSNPN, SVGIG (reference sequence). The CDR3 region is CAWTDRGDTQYF. The CDR3 nucleotides read TGTGCCTGGACGGACAGGGGAGATACGCAGTATTTT.

The rearrangement links TRBV4-3 to TRBJ2-7; D is perhaps TRBD1 (5 bases). Per germline, CDR1 LGHNA and CDR2 YSLEER. Trimming took off 0 bases at V and 2 bases at J, with 11 bases between the two ends. The CDR3 is 15 amino acids. The CDR3 DNA reads as TGCGCCAGCAGCCAAGAGACTGGGGCGACCTACGAGCAGTACTTC. This encodes CASSQETGATYEQYF.

The chain employs TRBV3-1 (or the pseudogene TRBV3-2) and TRBJ2-7, with D possibly being TRBD2 (6 bases). Germline assignment: CDR1 LGHDT and CDR2 YNNKEL (reference sequence). There are 14 residues in the CDR3. V lost 1 base to trimming and J lost 3 bases, with 10 bases between them. CDR3 sequence (DNA): TGTGCCAGCAGCCAAGTCGGGAGAGGCTACGAGCAGTACTTC. It encodes CASSQVGRGYEQYF.

The V gene is TRBV4-2, the J gene TRBJ2-1; TRBD1 aligns across 7 bases. The germline gives CDR1 LGHNA, CDR2 YNFKEQ. The V and J ends lost 1 base and 9 bases, in that order; junction bases with no gene match: 12. The CDR3 is 16 amino acids. This chain's CDR3 is CASSQGLGTVGSEQFF. Written as DNA, the CDR3 is TGTGCCAGCAGCCAAGGGCTAGGGACAGTGGGTAGTGAGCAGTTCTTC.

The chain employs TRBV19 and TRBJ1-3, with D possibly TRBD1 on 6 matching bases. CDR1 is LNHDA, CDR2 SQIVND, per germline (reference sequence). This CDR3 is built from 15 residues. V shed 5 bases and J shed 5 bases, with 16 bases lying between them. CDR3 residues: CASSELGARRNTIYF. The CDR3 coding sequence is TGTGCCAGTAGTGAGCTGGGGGCCCGACGAAACACCATATATTTT.

The chain is built from TRBV5-1 and TRBJ1-1, with 7 bases identical to TRBD1. CDR1 and CDR2 from the germline V gene are SGHRS and YFSETQ. The CDR3 loop spans 14 amino acids. J was trimmed by 1 base and V by 4 bases; bases with no gene match: 4. CDR3 amino acids: CASSGRGKNTEAFF. The CDR3 DNA reads as TGCGCCAGCAGCGGCAGGGGGAAGAACACTGAAGCTTTCTTT.

The genes are TRBV10-3 and TRBJ1-1; D call uncertain. The CDR3 is 12 residues long. Trimming removed 2 bases at V and 6 bases at J, with 7 bases between. Germline V gives CDR1 ENHRY, CDR2 SYGVKD. CDR3 residues: CAISEGRAEAFF. The CDR3 bases are TGTGCCATCAGTGAGGGAAGGGCTGAAGCTTTCTTT.